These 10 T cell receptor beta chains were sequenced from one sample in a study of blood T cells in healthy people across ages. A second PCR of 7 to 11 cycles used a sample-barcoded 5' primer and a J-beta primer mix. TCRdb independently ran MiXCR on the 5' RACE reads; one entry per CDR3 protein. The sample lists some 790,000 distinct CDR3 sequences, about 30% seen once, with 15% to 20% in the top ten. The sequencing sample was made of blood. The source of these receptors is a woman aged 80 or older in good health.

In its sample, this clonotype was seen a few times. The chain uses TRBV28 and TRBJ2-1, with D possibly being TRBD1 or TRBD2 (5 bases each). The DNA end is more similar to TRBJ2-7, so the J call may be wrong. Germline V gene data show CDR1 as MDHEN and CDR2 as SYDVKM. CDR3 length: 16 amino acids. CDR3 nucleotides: TGTGCCAGCAGTTCGGGGCAGCGGAGAACCTACAATGAGCAGTACTTC. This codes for CASSSGQRRTYNEQYF.

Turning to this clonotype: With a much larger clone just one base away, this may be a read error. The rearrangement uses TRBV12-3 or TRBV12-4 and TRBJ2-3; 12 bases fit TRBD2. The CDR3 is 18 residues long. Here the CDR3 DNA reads TGTGCCAGCAGTTCAAGATCCCGGACTAGCGGGAACACAGGTACGCAGTATTTT. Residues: CASSSRSRTSGNTGTQYF.

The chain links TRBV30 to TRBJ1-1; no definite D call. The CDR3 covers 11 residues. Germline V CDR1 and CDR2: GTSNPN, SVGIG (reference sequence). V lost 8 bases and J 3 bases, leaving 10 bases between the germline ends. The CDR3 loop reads CARQLDTEAFF. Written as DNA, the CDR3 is TGTGCCAGGCAGTTGGACACTGAAGCTTTCTTT.

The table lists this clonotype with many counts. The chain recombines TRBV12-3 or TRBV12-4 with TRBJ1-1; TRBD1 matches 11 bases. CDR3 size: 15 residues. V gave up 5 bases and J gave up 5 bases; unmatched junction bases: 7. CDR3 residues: CASSEPGQGVTEAFF. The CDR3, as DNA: TGTGCCAGCAGTGAACCGGGACAGGGGGTTACTGAAGCTTTCTTT.

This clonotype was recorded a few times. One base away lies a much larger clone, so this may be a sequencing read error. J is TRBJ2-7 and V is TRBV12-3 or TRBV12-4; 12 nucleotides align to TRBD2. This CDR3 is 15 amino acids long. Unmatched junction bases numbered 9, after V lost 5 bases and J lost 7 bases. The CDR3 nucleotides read TGTGCCAGCAGTCAGACTAGCGGGGGAACAAATGAGCAGTACTTC. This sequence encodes CASSQTSGGTNEQYF.

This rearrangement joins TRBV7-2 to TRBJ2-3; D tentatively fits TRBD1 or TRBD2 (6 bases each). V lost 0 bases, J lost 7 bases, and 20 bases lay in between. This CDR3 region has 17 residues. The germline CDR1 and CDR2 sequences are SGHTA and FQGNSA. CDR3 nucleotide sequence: TGTGCCAGCAGCTTAGCGGGGGCGGTAGCGGTTGTCAATACGCAGTATTTT. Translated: CASSLAGAVAVVNTQYF.

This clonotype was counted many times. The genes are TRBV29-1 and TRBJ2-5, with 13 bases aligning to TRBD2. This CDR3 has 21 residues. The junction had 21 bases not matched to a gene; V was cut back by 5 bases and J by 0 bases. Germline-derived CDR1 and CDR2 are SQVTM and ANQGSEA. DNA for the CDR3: TGCAGCGTTAATTTCCCCCCAACTCGACTAGCGGGGGGCCAGTACCAAGAGACCCAGTACTTC. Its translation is CSVNFPPTRLAGGQYQETQYF.

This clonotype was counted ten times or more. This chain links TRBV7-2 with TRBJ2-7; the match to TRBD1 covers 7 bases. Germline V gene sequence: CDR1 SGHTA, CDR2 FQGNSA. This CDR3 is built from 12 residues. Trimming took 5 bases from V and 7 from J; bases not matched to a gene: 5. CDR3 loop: CASSAQGTEQYF. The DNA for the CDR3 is TGTGCCAGCAGCGCACAGGGGACGGAGCAGTACTTC.

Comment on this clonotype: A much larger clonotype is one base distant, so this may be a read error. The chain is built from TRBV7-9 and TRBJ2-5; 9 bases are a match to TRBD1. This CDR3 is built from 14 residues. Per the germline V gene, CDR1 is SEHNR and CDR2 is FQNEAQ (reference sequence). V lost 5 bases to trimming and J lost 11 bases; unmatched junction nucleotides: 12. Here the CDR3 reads CASSPNRGQNEQYF. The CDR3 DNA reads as TGTGCCAGCAGCCCAAACAGGGGGCAGAATGAGCAGTACTTC.

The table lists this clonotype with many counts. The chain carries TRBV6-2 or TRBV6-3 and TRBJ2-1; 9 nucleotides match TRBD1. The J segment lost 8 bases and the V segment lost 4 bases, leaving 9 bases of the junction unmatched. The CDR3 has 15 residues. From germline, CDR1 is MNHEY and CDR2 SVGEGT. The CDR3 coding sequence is TGTGCCAGCAGTTTCTTACAGGGGGCTCGGGATGAGCAGTTCTTC. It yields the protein CASSFLQGARDEQFF.